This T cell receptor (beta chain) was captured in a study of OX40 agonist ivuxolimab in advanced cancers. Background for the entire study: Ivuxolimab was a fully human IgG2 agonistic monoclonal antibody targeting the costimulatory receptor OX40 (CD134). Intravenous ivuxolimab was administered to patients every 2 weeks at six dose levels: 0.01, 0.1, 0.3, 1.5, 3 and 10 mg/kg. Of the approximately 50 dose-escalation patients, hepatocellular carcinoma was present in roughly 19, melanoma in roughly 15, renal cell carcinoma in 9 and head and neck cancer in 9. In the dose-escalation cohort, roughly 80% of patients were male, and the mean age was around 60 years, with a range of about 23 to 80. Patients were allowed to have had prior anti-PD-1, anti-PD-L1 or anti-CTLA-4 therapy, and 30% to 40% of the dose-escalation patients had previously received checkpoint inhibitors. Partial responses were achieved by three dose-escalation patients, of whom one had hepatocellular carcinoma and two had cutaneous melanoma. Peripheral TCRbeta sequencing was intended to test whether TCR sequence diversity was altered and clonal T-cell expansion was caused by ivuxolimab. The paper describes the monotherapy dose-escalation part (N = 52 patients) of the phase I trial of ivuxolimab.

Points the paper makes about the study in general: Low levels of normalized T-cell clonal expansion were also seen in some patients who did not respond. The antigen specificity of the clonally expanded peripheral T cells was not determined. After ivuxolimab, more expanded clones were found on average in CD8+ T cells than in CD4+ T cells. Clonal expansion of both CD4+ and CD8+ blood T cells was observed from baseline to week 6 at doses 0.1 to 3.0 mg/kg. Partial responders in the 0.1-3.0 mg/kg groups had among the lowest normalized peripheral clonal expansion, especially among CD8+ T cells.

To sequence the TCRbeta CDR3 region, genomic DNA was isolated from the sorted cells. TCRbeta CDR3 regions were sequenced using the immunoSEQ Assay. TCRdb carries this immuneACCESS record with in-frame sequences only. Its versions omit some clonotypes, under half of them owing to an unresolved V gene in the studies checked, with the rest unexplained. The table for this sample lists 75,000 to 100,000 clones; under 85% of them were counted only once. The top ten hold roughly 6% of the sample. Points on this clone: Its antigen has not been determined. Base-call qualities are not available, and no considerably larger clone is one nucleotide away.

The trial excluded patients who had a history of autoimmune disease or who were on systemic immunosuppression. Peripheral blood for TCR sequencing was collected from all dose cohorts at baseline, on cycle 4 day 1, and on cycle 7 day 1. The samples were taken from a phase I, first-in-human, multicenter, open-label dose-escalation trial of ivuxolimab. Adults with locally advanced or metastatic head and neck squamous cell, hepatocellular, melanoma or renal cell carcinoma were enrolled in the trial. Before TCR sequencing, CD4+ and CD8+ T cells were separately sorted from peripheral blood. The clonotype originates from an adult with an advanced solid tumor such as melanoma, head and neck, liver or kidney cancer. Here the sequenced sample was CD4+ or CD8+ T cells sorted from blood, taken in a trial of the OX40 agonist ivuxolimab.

The CDR3 amino acid sequence is: CASSSDRANYGYTF. The nucleotides are TGTGCCAGCAGCTCCGACCGAGCTAACTATGGCTACACCTTC. Recombination joined TRBV5-8 with TRBJ1-2, with no confident D gene call. Trimming costs V 3 bases and J 0 bases, and their ends lie 9 bases apart. As encoded in the germline V gene, CDR1 is SGHTS while CDR2 is YDEGEE. The CDR3 runs 14 residues from the cysteine to the phenylalanine. The CDR3 DNA has 42 bases and is translated from base 1.